The present entry profiles one TCR beta chain with its context. The sample belongs to a study of long-term antiretroviral therapy in people with HIV. CDR1 and CDR2 from the germline V gene are MNHNY and SVGAGI (reference sequence). Deletions cut 5 bases from V and 3 bases from J, with 17 bases between. The CDR3 runs 16 residues. Researchers ran immunoSEQ v3.0 at survey level. Libraries were prepared by immunoSEQ multiplex PCR; TCRdb keeps only in-frame clonotypes and omits some of them. The sample records 30,000 to 40,000 clones, 87% being singletons. This sequence was found in a man between 18 and 35 years old with HIV. This material consisted of unsorted PBMCs, taken 1.1 years after starting antiretroviral therapy. This chain links TRBV6-6 with TRBJ1-5, with TRBD1 as a possible D gene (5 bases). The CDR3 DNA follows: TGTGCCAGCAGTCCGCGGGGGGGGTCCCACAATCAGCCCCAGCATTTT. Its translation: CASSPRGGSHNQPQHF.